This TCR beta chain was recovered during a study of CD8 T cells in ankylosing spondylitis. General study findings and limits: One TCR beta motif, made up of fewer than 10 highly homologous variants, appeared characteristic of ankylosing spondylitis blood.

For this clonotype: No antigen is known for it.

Between the trimmed V and J ends, which lost 1 base and 4 bases, there was a span of 10 bases. The CDR3 totals 14 residues. The germline V gene has CDR1 SGHVS and CDR2 FNYEAQ. TCRdb used MiXCR to reprocess the 5' RACE reads, holding one entry per CDR3 protein. The repertoire holds more than 300,000 distinct CDR3 sequences, roughly 10% seen once, with 8% to 9.5% in the top ten. The chain employs TRBV7-6 and TRBJ1-2; D unclear. This receptor was taken from a female donor with ankylosing spondylitis or in good health (not recorded which). Sequencing used blood, either unsorted or a sorted T cell fraction (not recorded which). The CDR3 sequence: CASSLGAGGYGYTF. For the CDR3, the DNA is TGTGCCAGCAGCTTAGGGGCAGGAGGCTATGGCTACACCTTC.